These 9 T cell receptor beta chains were sequenced from one sample in a study of CD8 T cells in ankylosing spondylitis. TCRdb used MiXCR to reprocess the 5' RACE reads, holding one entry per CDR3 protein. Of 150,000 to 200,000 distinct CDR3 sequences listed, 18% are singletons. Sequencing was done on a sample of blood, either unsorted or a sorted T cell fraction (not recorded which). These receptor sequences come from a male donor with ankylosing spondylitis or in good health (not recorded which).

As for this clonotype: One end of the junction fails to match germline, which may point to a read error. The rearrangement joins TRBV5-1 to TRBJ2-7; D tentatively reads TRBD1 or TRBD2 (6 bases each). This CDR3 comprises 15 residues. CDR1 is SGHRS and CDR2 is YFSETQ in the germline V gene. The CDR3 reads CASSLAGALGDELYF. The CDR3 bases are TGCGCCAGCAGCTTGGCGGGGGCCCTGGGGGACGAGCTGTACTTC. Full variable domain (remainder filled in from reference TRBV5-1 and TRBJ2-7): KAGVTQTPRYLIKTRGQQVTLSCSPISGHRSVSWYQQTPGQGLQFLFEYFSETQRNKGNFPGRFSGRQFSNSRSEMNVSTLELGDSALYLCASSLAGALGDELYFGPGTRLTVT.

This clonotype was seen at least ten times. The V call is TRBV20-1, the J call TRBJ1-4; D perhaps matches TRBD1 (6 bases). This CDR3 comprises 11 residues. Germline V lookup: CDR1 DFQATT, CDR2 SNEGSKA (reference sequence). V was clipped by 3 bases and J by 11 bases, with 10 bases between them. CDR3 residues: CSASTGRKLFF. The DNA for the CDR3 is TGCAGTGCTAGTACAGGGCGGAAACTGTTTTTT.

This clonotype has ten or more counts. The rearrangement uses TRBV12-3 or TRBV12-4 and TRBJ1-5, with 10 bases aligning to TRBD1. This CDR3 is 16 amino acids long. Germline trimming cut 5 bases from V and 2 bases from J; bases unmatched to any gene: 6. The CDR3 DNA sequence: TGTGCCAGCAGTCGACAGGGGGCCGCCCGCAATCAGCCCCAGCATTTT. Amino acid sequence: CASSRQGAARNQPQHF.

Many counts were recorded for this clonotype. V usage is TRBV5-1 and J usage is TRBJ2-2; TRBD1 aligns across 8 bases. The CDR3 runs to 15 residues. The V segment lost 4 bases and the J segment 6 bases; nucleotides outside the gene matches: 8. Germline lookup yields CDR1 SGHRS and CDR2 YFSETQ. The CDR3 DNA reads as TGCGCCAGCAGCAGCTGGGACAGGAGTGCCGGGGAGCTGTTTTTT. Translation gives CASSSWDRSAGELFF.

This chain joins TRBV7-9 and TRBJ1-2; D perhaps matches TRBD1 (6 bases). This CDR3 contains 13 residues. Germline V gene sequence: CDR1 SEHNR, CDR2 FQNEAQ (reference sequence). V shed 6 bases and J shed 2 bases, with 10 bases lying between them. CDR3 coding DNA: TGTGCCAGCAGTGTCACAGGGAACTATGGCTACACCTTC. Amino acid sequence: CASSVTGNYGYTF.

This clonotype has ten or more counts. The chain couples TRBV2 to TRBJ2-4; D not resolved. The germline V and J ends were trimmed by 0 bases and 2 bases, with 8 bases remaining between them. CDR1 and CDR2 from the germline V gene are SNHLY and FYNNEI. The CDR3 runs to 15 residues. CDR3 in amino acids: CASSEALGPKNIQYF. DNA of the CDR3: TGTGCCAGCAGTGAAGCGCTAGGGCCCAAAAACATTCAGTACTTC. Complete variable domain (other parts from reference TRBV2 and TRBJ2-4): EPEVTQTPSHQVTQMGQEVILRCVPISNHLYFYWYRQILGQKVEFLVSFYNNEISEKSEIFDDQFSVERPDGSNFTLKIRSTKLEDSAMYFCASSEALGPKNIQYFGAGTRLSVL.

This clonotype has at least ten counts. J is TRBJ2-1 and V is TRBV20-1; no clear D. The CDR3 runs 14 residues. CDR1 and CDR2 from the germline V gene are DFQATT and SNEGSKA (reference sequence). V lost 6 bases and J lost 0, with 12 bases in between. The CDR3: CSATRVSSYNEQFF. CDR3 nucleotides: TGCAGTGCAACCCGAGTGAGCTCCTACAATGAGCAGTTCTTC.

This clonotype was recorded at least ten times. The chain couples TRBV15 to TRBJ2-7, with D unresolved. Germline CDR1 and CDR2: LNHNV and YYDKDF (reference sequence). V gave up 0 bases and J gave up 6 bases, with 30 bases separating them. This CDR3 has 20 amino acids. CDR3 loop: CATSREIGSSSSSRPAEQYF. The CDR3 DNA is TGTGCCACCAGCAGAGAAATCGGCAGCAGTAGTTCCTCGCGTCCCGCCGAGCAGTACTTC.

The V and J genes are TRBV5-5 and TRBJ1-5, with TRBD1 matching 8 bases. This CDR3 has 14 amino acids. After removal of 4 bases from V and 5 bases from J, the junction contained 5 bases not matched to a gene. Germline loops: CDR1 SGHKS, CDR2 YYEKEE (reference sequence). The chain's CDR3 is CASSIGTGDQPQHF. CDR3 sequence (DNA): TGTGCCAGCAGCATAGGGACAGGTGATCAGCCCCAGCATTTT.